Shown below are 18 T cell receptor beta chains from a single sample sequenced in a study of blood T cell repertoires in COVID-19. Libraries were prepared by immunoSEQ multiplex PCR; TCRdb keeps only in-frame clonotypes and omits some of them. The sample lists approximately 350,000 clones, roughly 87% occurring once. Sequencing input: PBMCs or T cells enriched from blood (not recorded which). The receptors were gathered from a woman aged 45-65 years who had recovered from COVID-19.

The V and J genes are TRBV27 and TRBJ2-7; a possible D gene is TRBD2 (5 bases). CDR3 length: 14 amino acids. Germline V gene lookup returns CDR1 MNHEY and CDR2 SMNVEV (reference sequence). V dropped 7 bases and J dropped 6 bases, with 19 bases sitting between them. The CDR3 spells CASTPGGSGSEQYF. In DNA, the CDR3 is TGTGCCAGCACCCCTGGAGGATCAGGTAGCGAGCAGTACTTC.

CDR3 loop: CATTLWGGRNSPLHF. As DNA, the CDR3 is TGTGCCACCACCTTATGGGGGGGAAGAAACTCACCCCTCCACTTT. The chain employs TRBV24-1 and TRBJ1-6, with D possibly TRBD1 on 5 matching bases. Germline V gives CDR1 KGHDR, CDR2 SFDVKD. V was clipped by 8 bases and J by 10 bases, with 20 bases between them. CDR3 size: 15 residues.

The rearrangement uses TRBV7-2 and TRBJ2-7; TRBD1 might be the D (6 bases). This CDR3 contains 15 residues. V was trimmed by 5 bases and J by 8 bases, leaving 22 bases between them. CDR1 and CDR2 from the germline V gene are SGHTA and FQGNSA. In nucleotides, the CDR3 is TGTGCCAGCAGCGAAACCACAGGGAGTCACCCGAAGCAGTACTTC. It specifies CASSETTGSHPKQYF.

The chain links TRBV11-2 to TRBJ1-2; D perhaps matches TRBD1 (5 bases). The CDR3 is made up of 15 amino acids. V dropped 1 base and J dropped 8 bases, with 17 bases sitting between them. Germline values: CDR1 SGHAT, CDR2 FQNNGV. The CDR3: CASSLVATGGEGYTF. The CDR3 DNA reads TGTGCCAGCAGCTTAGTCGCTACGGGGGGAGAGGGCTACACCTTC.

The CDR3 DNA follows: TGTGCCAGCAGCTTAGGAAGGGGACAGGGGGCGAGGGAGCAGTACTTC. Translating it yields CASSLGRGQGAREQYF. V usage is TRBV13 and J usage is TRBJ2-7; 12 positions agree with TRBD1. CDR1 and CDR2 from the germline V gene are PRHDT and FYEKMQ (reference sequence). The CDR3 spans 16 residues. V was pared by 0 bases and J by 7 bases, with 7 bases of the junction left unmatched.

The V gene is TRBV6-2 or TRBV6-3, the J gene TRBJ2-5, with D perhaps TRBD1 (6 bases). The CDR3 runs 14 residues. The germline V and J ends were trimmed by 2 bases and 4 bases, with 11 bases remaining between them. Germline CDR1 and CDR2: MNHEY and SVGEGT. CDR3 residues: CASSYQGFAETQYF. CDR3 bases: TGTGCCAGCAGTTACCAGGGGTTCGCAGAGACCCAGTACTTC.

The gene calls are TRBV6-5 and TRBJ2-5; 9 positions agree with TRBD2. With 0 bases clipped from V and 2 bases from J, the junction kept 4 bases outside the gene matches. This CDR3 is built from 16 residues. Germline values: CDR1 MNHEY, CDR2 SVGAGI. CDR3 nucleotides: TGTGCCAGCAGTTACTCGACTAGCGGAAAACAAGAGACCCAGTACTTC. This gives the protein CASSYSTSGKQETQYF.

The rearrangement uses TRBV27 and TRBJ2-7; 7 bases are a match to TRBD2. Germline V gene data show CDR1 as MNHEY and CDR2 as SMNVEV (reference sequence). The CDR3 length is 14 residues. V shed 6 bases and J 0 bases; nucleotides not matched to a gene: 5. CDR3 sequence reads: CASRPGGSSYEQYF. For the CDR3, the DNA is TGTGCCAGCAGGCCCGGGGGGAGCTCCTACGAGCAGTACTTC.

The chain joins TRBV5-5 to TRBJ1-5; D may be TRBD1 (6 bases). Between the trimmed V and J ends, which lost 3 bases and 0 bases, there was a span of 10 bases. The CDR3 covers 15 residues. Germline CDR1 and CDR2: SGHKS and YYEKEE (reference sequence). CDR3 nucleotides: TGTGCCAGCAGCTCACAGGACAGTAGCAATCAGCCCCAGCATTTT. Protein product: CASSSQDSSNQPQHF.

V is TRBV7-9 and J is TRBJ2-7; 11 bases line up with TRBD2. The junction had 13 bases not matched to a gene; V was cut back by 2 bases and J by 7 bases. The CDR3 totals 17 residues. Germline loops: CDR1 SEHNR, CDR2 FQNEAQ (reference sequence). In DNA, the CDR3 is TGTGCCAGCAGCTTAACTAGCGGGGGAGGGGCCATAGAAGAGCAGTACTTC. Its protein product is CASSLTSGGGAIEEQYF. Filled out from reference TRBV7-9 and TRBJ2-7, the complete variable domain reads DTGVSQNPRHKITKRGQNVTFRCDPISEHNRLYWYRQTLGQGPEFLTYFQNEAQLEKSRLLSDRFSAERPKGSFSTLEIQRTEQGDSAMYLCASSLTSGGGAIEEQYFGPGTRLTVT.

The table lists this clone with a count of one. The gene calls are TRBV27 and TRBJ2-7; tentative D call: TRBD2 (6 bases). CDR1 MNHEY and CDR2 SMNVEV come from the germline V gene (reference sequence). CDR3 size: 13 residues. V lost 3 bases, J lost 5 bases, and 11 bases lay in between. The CDR3 region has the DNA TGTGCCAGCAGTTTTGCGGGGAAACACGAGCAGTACTTC. Its protein is CASSFAGKHEQYF.

This chain joins TRBV19 and TRBJ1-1; D is possibly TRBD1 (5 bases). V was cut by 5 bases and J by 6 bases, with 19 bases left in between. CDR3 length: 15 residues. Germline CDR1 and CDR2: LNHDA and SQIVND (reference sequence). The chain's CDR3 is CASSPKTAGSAEAFF. CDR3 nucleotide sequence: TGTGCCAGTAGTCCCAAGACAGCAGGTTCCGCTGAAGCTTTCTTT.

The chain has TRBV3-1 (or the pseudogene TRBV3-2) and TRBJ1-2; no clear D. The CDR3 has 13 residues. Per germline, CDR1 LGHDT and CDR2 YNNKEL (reference sequence). The ends were cut back, 6 bases at V and 8 bases at J, with 16 bases in the middle. CDR3 DNA sequence: TGTGCCAGCAGACCGGGCCACGGAGGAGGCTACACCTTC. As protein: CASRPGHGGGYTF.

The table lists this clone with a count of one. V and J are TRBV7-3 and TRBJ2-5; TRBD2 agrees at 11 bases. V gave up 6 bases and J gave up 0 bases; unmatched junction bases: 3. CDR3 length equals 15 residues. Germline CDR1 is SGHTA and CDR2 is FQGTGA. The DNA for the CDR3 is TGTGCCAGCAGTCCTAGCGGGGGGTACCAAGAGACCCAGTACTTC. It encodes CASSPSGGYQETQYF.

Concerning this clone: A junction end diverges from the germline sequence, so it may reflect a read error. This chain uses TRBV7-7 with TRBJ2-5; D gene unclear. CDR1 is SSHAT, CDR2 FNYEAQ, per germline (reference sequence). The CDR3 totals 15 residues. The CDR3 DNA is TGTGCTAGCAGCTTAAGTCTGGCCTCCCAAGAGACCCAGTACTTC. This sequence encodes CASSLSLASQETQYF.

The chain uses TRBV6-1 and TRBJ2-7; no clear D. Per germline, CDR1 MNHNS and CDR2 SASEGT. The CDR3 has 12 amino acids. Trimming left V 3 bases short and J 4 bases short, with 7 bases between. The DNA of the CDR3 is TGTGCCAGCAGTGAGATAGTATACGAGCAGTACTTC. It translates to CASSEIVYEQYF.

The chain uses TRBV7-2 and TRBJ2-7, with 7 positions matching TRBD1. There are 14 residues in the CDR3. After removal of 3 bases from V and 3 bases from J, the junction contained 5 bases not matched to a gene. CDR1 is SGHTA and CDR2 is FQGNSA in the germline V gene. The CDR3, as DNA: TGTGCCAGCAGCTTTCAACAGGGGAACTACGAGCAGTACTTC. Protein: CASSFQQGNYEQYF.

This clone was seen only once. The J gene is TRBJ1-5, the V gene TRBV5-1; TRBD1 agrees at 8 bases. The CDR3 consists of 15 residues. The V gene's germline CDR1 is SGHRS and CDR2 YFSETQ. The trim removed 0 bases at V and 6 bases at J, leaving 5 bases unmatched. The CDR3 here is CASSLGQGAGQPQHF. The CDR3 nucleotides are TGCGCCAGCAGCTTGGGGCAGGGGGCAGGTCAGCCCCAGCATTTT.